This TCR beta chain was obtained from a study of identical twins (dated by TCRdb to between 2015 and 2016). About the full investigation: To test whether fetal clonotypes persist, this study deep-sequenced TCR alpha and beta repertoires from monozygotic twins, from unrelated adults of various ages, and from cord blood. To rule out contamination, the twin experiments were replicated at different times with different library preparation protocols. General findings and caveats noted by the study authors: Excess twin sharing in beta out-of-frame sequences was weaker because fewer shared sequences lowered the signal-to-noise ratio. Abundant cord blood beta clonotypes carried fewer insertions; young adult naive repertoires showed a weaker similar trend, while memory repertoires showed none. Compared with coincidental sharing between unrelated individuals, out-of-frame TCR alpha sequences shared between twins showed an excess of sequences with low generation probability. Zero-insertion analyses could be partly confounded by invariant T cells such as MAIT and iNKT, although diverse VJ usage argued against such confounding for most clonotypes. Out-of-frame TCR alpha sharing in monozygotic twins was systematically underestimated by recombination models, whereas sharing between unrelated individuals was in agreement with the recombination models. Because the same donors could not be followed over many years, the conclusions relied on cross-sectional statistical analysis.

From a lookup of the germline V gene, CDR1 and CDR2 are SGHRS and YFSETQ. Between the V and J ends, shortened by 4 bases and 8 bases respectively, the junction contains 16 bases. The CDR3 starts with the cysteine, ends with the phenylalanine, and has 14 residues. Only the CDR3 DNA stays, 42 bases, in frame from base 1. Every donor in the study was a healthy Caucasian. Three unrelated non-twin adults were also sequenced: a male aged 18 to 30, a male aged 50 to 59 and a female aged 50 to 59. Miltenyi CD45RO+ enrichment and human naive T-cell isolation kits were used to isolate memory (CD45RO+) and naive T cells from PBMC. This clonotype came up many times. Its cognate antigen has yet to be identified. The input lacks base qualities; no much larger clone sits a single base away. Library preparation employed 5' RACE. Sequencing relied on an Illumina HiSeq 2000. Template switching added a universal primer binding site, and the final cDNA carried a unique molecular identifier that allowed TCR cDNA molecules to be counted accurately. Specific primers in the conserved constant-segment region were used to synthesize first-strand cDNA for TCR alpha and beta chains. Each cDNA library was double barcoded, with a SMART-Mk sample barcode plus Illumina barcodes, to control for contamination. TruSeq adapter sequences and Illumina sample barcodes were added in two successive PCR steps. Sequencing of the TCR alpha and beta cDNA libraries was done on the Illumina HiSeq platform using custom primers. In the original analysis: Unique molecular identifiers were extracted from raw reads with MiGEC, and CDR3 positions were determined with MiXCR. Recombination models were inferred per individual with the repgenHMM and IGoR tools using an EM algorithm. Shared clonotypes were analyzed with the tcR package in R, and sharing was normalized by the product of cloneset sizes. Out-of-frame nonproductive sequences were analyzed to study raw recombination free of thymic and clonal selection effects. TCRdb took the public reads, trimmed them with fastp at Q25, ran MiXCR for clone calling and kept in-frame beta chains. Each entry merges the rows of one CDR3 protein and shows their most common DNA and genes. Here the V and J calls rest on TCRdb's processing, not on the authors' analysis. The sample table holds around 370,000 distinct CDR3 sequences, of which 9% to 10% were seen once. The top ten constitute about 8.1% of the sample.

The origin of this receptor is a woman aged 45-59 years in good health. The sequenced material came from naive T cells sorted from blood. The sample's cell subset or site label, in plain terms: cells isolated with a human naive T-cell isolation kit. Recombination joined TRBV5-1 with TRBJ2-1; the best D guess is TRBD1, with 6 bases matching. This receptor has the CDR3 CASSAGQRRDEQFF. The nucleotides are TGCGCCAGCAGCGCCGGACAGCGCCGGGATGAGCAGTTCTTC.